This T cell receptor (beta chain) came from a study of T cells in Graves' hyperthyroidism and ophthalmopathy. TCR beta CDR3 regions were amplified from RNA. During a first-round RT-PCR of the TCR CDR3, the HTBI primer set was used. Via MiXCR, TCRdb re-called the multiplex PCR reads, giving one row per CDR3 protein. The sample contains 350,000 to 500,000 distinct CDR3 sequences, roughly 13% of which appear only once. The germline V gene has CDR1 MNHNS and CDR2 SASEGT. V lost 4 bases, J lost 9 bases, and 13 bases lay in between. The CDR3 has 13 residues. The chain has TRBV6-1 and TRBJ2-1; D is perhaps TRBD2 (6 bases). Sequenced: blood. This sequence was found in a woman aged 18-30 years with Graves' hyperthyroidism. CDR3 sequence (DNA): TGTGCCAGCAGTGGGAGGGCCCATAGTGAGCAGTTCTTC. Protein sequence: CASSGRAHSEQFF.